This T cell receptor (beta chain) was retrieved from a study of shared T cell receptors in the human thymus. The table came from immunoSEQ multiplex PCR; TCRdb's copy has only in-frame clones and leaves some out. The data contain roughly 660,000 clones, roughly 88% of them singletons. This clone was seen a single time. V gave up 0 bases and J gave up 4 bases; unmatched junction bases: 3. Germline V gene lookup returns CDR1 SGDLS and CDR2 YYNGEE. The CDR3 has 14 residues. These data were likewise used in another study, on human thymus T cells. In that study: Thymus tissue was removed during corrective cardiac surgery. Repertoires from thymus and blood appeared to show biased V and J gene usage. Related research described strongly overlapping thymic repertoires in unrelated people.

This chain links TRBV9 with TRBJ2-5; TRBD2 agrees at 7 bases. The receptor was isolated from a boy under two years old with a congenital heart defect. Sequencing used thymocytes. The CDR3 here is CASSVAPSGETQYF. Here the CDR3 DNA reads TGTGCCAGCAGCGTAGCTCCTAGCGGAGAGACCCAGTACTTC.